This T cell receptor (beta chain) was sequenced during a study of cytomegalovirus exposure and HLA in healthy donors listed by TCRdb under 2017. Some background on the complete study: An earlier analysis of roughly 610 of the donors reported 276 Gb of sequence data and about 120 million unique TCR beta sequences obtained from around 190 million T cells. Roughly 320 gigabases of sequencing data and 75 million to 85 million unique TCR sequences made up an early release that covered fewer than 650 HLA-typed donors. Among the approximately 400 genotyped donors, approximately 81% belonged to the genetic ancestry cluster associated with self-reported Caucasian donors. The study aimed to test whether signatures of past pathogen exposure could be identified by cataloging public T cell receptors. The T cell repertoires of some 670 subjects were profiled by immunosequencing and related to cytomegalovirus serostatus. In addition to the first cohort of approximately 670 subjects, a separate validation cohort of approximately 130 different subjects was used. The study combined high-throughput TCR immunosequencing, statistical association of individual TCRs with disease status, and machine learning to predict cytomegalovirus infection status. A later analysis re-examined previously published TCR beta repertoires from more than 550 donors and added high-resolution HLA genotyping to investigate patterns of TCR occurrence. The later analysis used no new phenotypic data to find candidate immune exposures, relying instead on TCR beta sequences and their occurrence across donors. An earlier analysis of several hundred of the donors applied high-throughput TCR beta sequencing to assess whether each TCR beta V gene segment acted as functional or pseudogenic. Donor age, sex, ethnicity and CMV serostatus were compiled alongside the repertoire data. In a later genetic analysis, genome-wide SNP genotypes for about 55% of the roughly 700 donors were used, and that subset was treated as a discovery cohort. All discovery cohort repertoires had been generated on a single sequencing platform. Both class I and class II loci were covered by HLA typing, at four-digit resolution. The number of typed donors differed by locus: about 620-630 for A, B, C, DRB1 and DQB1; some 540 for DQA1; approximately 610 for DPA1; and around 450 for DPB1. A handful of DR-DQ haplotypes were handled as single units for association and clustering because linkage in the cohort was strong. Among 350 to 400 genotyped donors of the cohort, an average of 235,054 unique TCR beta nucleotide sequences were sequenced per donor, 15% to 20% of them non-productive. What the work shows at the level of the full study, not this receptor alone: In this cohort, only TCR beta chains were sequenced, and detectable features were limited by the absence of alpha or paired-chain data. Correlated functional status among segregating V segments might reflect linkage disequilibrium, but an unknown experimental factor could not be ruled out. While some public TCRs were present in many individuals, most TCR sequences turned up only very rarely across donors. The 87-base-pair reads could not distinguish some IMGT-functional V segments, including TRBV6-2 and TRBV6-3, so those segments were excluded. For the cohort, immune exposure information was limited to CMV serostatus. According to the authors, the approach could potentially be generalized to other disease states and immunological phenotypes. Cytomegalovirus status was reported to be diagnosed by the classifier with high specificity and sensitivity in both the original and validation cohorts. A later analysis reported that several top co-occurrence clusters appeared linked to parvovirus B19, influenza, CMV and Epstein-Barr virus. A further reported finding was that TCR beta sequences accurately predicted the HLA-A and HLA-B alleles for most subjects in the first cohort. A group of highly shared sequence variants was considered likely to be a technical artifact of the sequencing pipeline. A later analysis found that TCR association rates varied across HLA loci, with DRB1 alleles showing the most associated TCRs and HLA-C alleles the fewest. The study gave a list of more than 150 TCR beta chains associated with cytomegalovirus. Most CMV-associated TCR beta chains appeared to be HLA-restricted in a later analysis, and the HLA associations seemed to be driven largely by CMV exposure. When HLA alleles, especially DR and DQ, strongly co-occurred, attributing TCR associations to individual alleles was difficult. Because HLA typing was missing for some donors at each locus, association tests included only the typed subset. Presence/absence analyses assumed roughly uniform sequencing depth across donors, an assumption that may not hold. Roughly 17 rarely observed V segments, including chromosome 9 orphons, were excluded from the earlier analysis of about 610 of the donors because counts were too low. In a later genetic analysis, a missense DCLRE1C variant was associated with V-gene and J-gene trimming of TCR beta chains, and the association was replicated in an independent cohort. In vitro tests confirmed that a few of the cytomegalovirus-associated TCR beta chains recognize cytomegalovirus antigens. In a later analysis, HLA-associated TCR beta chains were found to be more clonally expanded and to have lower generation probabilities than equally common non-associated chains. In an earlier analysis of under 600 of the donors, most TCR beta V segments were observed in productive rearrangements about 90% or about 30% of the time, broadly matching IMGT annotations. A later analysis associated around 16,000 TCR beta sequences with specific HLA alleles at a false discovery rate of 0.05. A later genetic analysis reported fewer N-insertions in productive TCRs among donors in an Asian-associated ancestry cluster than the approximately 670-donor mean.

The cohort consisted of 666 healthy bone marrow donors. All cohort members were sampled while nominally healthy, although unrecorded immune exposures were likely present. The donor tested CMV seronegative and was one of the 352 seronegative cohort members. A peripheral blood sample was provided by each donor, and peripheral blood mononuclear cells were used for TCR beta sequencing. The Qiagen DNeasy Blood Extraction Kit was used to extract genomic DNA from the blood cell samples. V trim: 5 bases; J trim: 2 bases; unmatched bases: 13. Taken from cysteine to phenylalanine, the CDR3 has 17 residues. Kept here is only the CDR3 DNA, which spans 51 bases and is read in frame from base 1. The germline V gene (reference sequence) supplies CDR1 SGHAT and CDR2 FQDESV. Points on this clone: The clone's antigen remains unknown. Base qualities are not recorded, but no much larger clone differs from it by a single base.

The library was prepared using the immunoSEQ multiplex PCR assay. A mixture of 60 forward primers for TCR Vbeta segments and 13 reverse primers for TCR Jbeta segments was used in the multiplex PCR. The CDR3 region of rearranged TCR beta genes was amplified from genomic DNA with a multiplex PCR assay. The amplified TCR beta libraries were sequenced on the Illumina HiSeq System as 87-base-pair reads. Per the original workflow: A later analysis tallied roughly 80 million unique TCR beta chains across the 550 to 850 repertoires, and some 10 million of those chains were shared by two or more donors. Raw reads were error-corrected and collapsed into unique sequences with a nearest-neighbor algorithm that merged closely related sequences to remove PCR and sequencing errors. Alignment of CDR3 sequences to IMGT reference sequences was used to assign V, D and J gene segments. For a sequence to be retained, a match of at least six nucleotides to both a V gene segment and a J gene segment was required. A rearrangement was called productive if the CDR3 had no stop codons and remained in frame with V and J, and every other rearrangement was called non-productive. CDR3 was defined by IMGT convention, running from the second conserved V-encoded cysteine to the conserved J-encoded phenylalanine. The earlier analysis of some 550 of the donors excluded any sequence lacking an unambiguous match to a single V gene segment. In an earlier analysis of 450 to 750 of the donors, a V segment was called functional when productive rearrangements were above 56.7%, and segregating when the standard deviation between donors exceeded 5%. A statistical classification framework was built for diagnosing cytomegalovirus status from the catalog of TCR beta chain sequences. In a later analysis, V and J genes were assigned by comparing TCR nucleotide sequences against IMGT/GENE-DB human TR gene sequences. A later analysis assigned CDR3 sequences and most-parsimonious VDJ recombination scenarios with the TCRdist pipeline. In a later analysis, each TCR beta chain was defined by its CDR3 amino acid sequence together with its V-gene family, and reads lacking a unique V-gene family were excluded. A later analysis removed roughly 590 highly shared, low-generation-probability nucleotide sequences to deal with suspected cross-contamination and a sequencing artifact. In a later analysis, a clonal expansion index for each public chain was calculated from normalized within-repertoire ranks of inferred template counts. In a later analysis, generation probabilities were computed using a VDJ recombination model fitted to out-of-frame rearrangements, and the results were checked against IGoR. A later analysis scored TCR-TCR, TCR-HLA and TCR-CMV co-occurrence with hypergeometric tests, applying a repertoire-size bias correction to TCR pairs. To estimate false discovery rates, a later analysis permuted the HLA or CMV assignments 20 times. A later analysis grouped co-occurring TCRs with DBSCAN, adding TCRdist sequence similarity when clustering within HLA-allele-positive subsets. Repertoires with fewer than 30,000 or more than 120,000 public chains were left out of co-occurrence clustering, as were five repertoires with anomalous nucleotide sharing. TCRdb took over this immuneACCESS table, retaining in-frame rearrangements with V and J assigned. Such tables are incomplete; in checked studies, under half of the missing clones stem from an unresolved V gene, and the remainder is unexplained. The V and J calls and clone size were taken over from that table, and D and trimming were inferred from the DNA. The sample contains roughly 130,000 clones, about 79% of them found a single time. The ten largest clones add up to 1.5% to 2% of the sample.

The chain is encoded by TRBV11-1 joined to TRBJ2-5; 8 bases in the junction line up with TRBD2. Sample: PBMCs. The sequence was collected from a man between 18 and 29 years old in good health and CMV-seronegative. The nucleotide sequence is given as TGTGCCAGCAGCCCAAACGGACTAGCCGTCACTCAAGAGACCCAGTACTTC. It is translated as CASSPNGLAVTQETQYF.